The rows below give T cell receptor beta chains drawn from one sample of a study of cytotoxic CD8 clonotypes in ibrutinib-treated CLL. Using immunoSEQ multiplex PCR, the repertoire was profiled, and TCRdb retains in-frame clones only, with some absent. The sample carries about 160,000 clones, 70% to 85% recorded once. The sample in question was PBMCs, obtained after 12 months of ibrutinib treatment. Receptors originate from a human donor with chronic lymphocytic leukemia. The conserved cysteine and the conserved F or W are not part of the CDR3 here.

TRBJ2-7	TRBV6-5	ASSGDTYEQY
TRBJ2-5	TRBV7-8	ASSFLAGGGPQETQY
TRBJ1-1	TRBV6-6	ASSPQANTEAF
TRBJ2-1	TRBV5-1	ASSLVAGGTYNEQF
TRBJ2-3	TRBV4-3	ASSQDRIGASGGRNTQY
TRBJ1-3	TRBV21-1	ASSKLGGERTGNTIY
TRBJ2-5	TRBV7-2	ASSHGTSGETQY
TRBJ1-3	TRBV6-1	ASSFHQGSGNTIY
TRBJ2-7	TRBV7-9	ASSLTPSGEQY
TRBJ2-1	TRBV19	SVSMNNEQF
TRBJ1-2	TRBV5-5	ASSLDGHNYGYT
TRBJ2-1	TRBV5-6	ASSLGPSGRGEQF
TRBJ2-7	TRBV5-1	ASSLVVGGTYEQY
TRBJ1-5	TRBV7-2	ASSLDVGARQPQH